These T cell receptor beta chains were read from a single sample in a study of cytomegalovirus exposure and HLA in healthy donors. Produced via immunoSEQ multiplex PCR; TCRdb's table is partial and in-frame only. Found here are about 120,000 clones, approximately 80% of them singletons; the top ten hold 3.5% to 4.5%. Sequenced material: PBMCs. All receptors come from a woman between 25 and 40 years old in good health and CMV-seronegative. Each CDR3 is given with its conserved first and last residue. The D gene is left open where the match is weak.

TRBD1,TRBJ2-3,TRBV28,CASSPDRVADTQYF,TGTGCCAGCAGTCCCGACAGGGTAGCAGATACGCAGTATTTT
NA,TRBJ2-7,TRBV30,CAWTRRVSYEQYF,TGTGCCTGGACTCGCAGGGTCTCCTACGAGCAGTACTTC
TRBD2,TRBJ2-1,TRBV9,CASSVGAGVGNEQFF,TGTGCCAGCAGCGTAGGAGCGGGAGTTGGCAATGAGCAGTTCTTC
TRBD2,TRBJ2-3,TRBV7-2,CASSLGASGSTDTQYF,TGTGCCAGCAGCTTAGGGGCTAGCGGGAGCACAGATACGCAGTATTTT
TRBD1,TRBJ2-2,TRBV7-3,CASSFGGQGNTGELFF,TGTGCCAGCAGCTTCGGAGGACAGGGAAACACCGGGGAGCTGTTTTTT
TRBD2,TRBJ2-7,TRBV5-4,CASTPGGTSGNYEQYF,TGTGCCAGCACCCCAGGGGGGACTAGCGGTAATTACGAGCAGTACTTC
TRBD1,TRBJ2-7,TRBV7-9,CSSSGQRGLNEQYF,TGTTCCAGCTCCGGGCAAAGGGGGCTCAACGAGCAGTACTTC
NA,TRBJ1-1,TRBV19,CASSLGGGANTEAFF,TGTGCCAGTAGTCTCGGTGGTGGGGCGAACACTGAAGCTTTCTTT
NA,TRBJ1-2,TRBV5-4,CASSLNFRRNLKGYTF,TGTGCCAGCAGCCTCAACTTTCGGAGGAACCTGAAGGGCTACACCTTC
NA,TRBJ2-1,TRBV9,CASSANREMTNPEQFF,TGTGCCAGCAGCGCAAACAGGGAAATGACGAACCCTGAGCAGTTCTTC
NA,TRBJ2-1,TRBV19,CASSLTPGQGYNEQFF,TGTGCCAGTAGCCTAACACCGGGACAAGGCTACAATGAGCAGTTCTTC
NA,TRBJ2-3,TRBV9,CASSATVITDTQYF,TGTGCCAGCAGCGCGACAGTCATCACAGATACGCAGTATTTT
NA,TRBJ2-3,TRBV6-1,CASSELIQGPTDTQYF,TGTGCCAGCAGTGAACTCATCCAGGGGCCCACAGATACGCAGTATTTT
NA,TRBJ2-7,TRBV5-1,CASSLGGGNPGEQYF,TGCGCCAGCAGCTTAGGCGGCGGGAATCCGGGCGAGCAGTACTTC
NA,TRBJ1-3,TRBV30,CAWTTGNTIYF,TGTGCCTGGACAACTGGAAACACCATATATTTT
NA,TRBJ2-7,TRBV4-1,CASSQELEGTCEQCF,TGCGCCAGCAGCCAAGAATTGGAGGGGACCTGCGAGCAGTGCTTC
NA,TRBJ1-2,TRBV19,CASSIWRGRIADYGYTF,TGTGCCAGTAGTATATGGAGGGGTCGTATCGCGGACTATGGCTACACCTTC
NA,TRBJ1-4,TRBV28,CASSLSTGSGNEKLFF,TGTGCCAGCAGTTTATCAACAGGGTCGGGTAATGAAAAACTGTTTTTT
TRBD2,TRBJ2-5,TRBV7-9,CASSSGRETQYF,TGTGCCAGCAGTAGCGGGAGAGAGACCCAGTACTTC
TRBD1,TRBJ1-4,TRBV5-1,CASSTGTGNEKLFF,TGCGCCAGCAGCACTGGGACAGGGAATGAAAAACTGTTTTTT
NA,TRBJ2-3,TRBV12-5,CASGAAGATQYF,TGTGCTAGTGGTGCGGCGGGGGCTACGCAGTATTTT
TRBD2,TRBJ2-1,TRBV7-9,CASSRRTSGNNEQFF,TGTGCCAGCAGCCGCCGGACTAGCGGTAACAATGAGCAGTTCTTC
TRBD2,TRBJ2-3,TRBV5-1,CASSNLPGLAGVEYF,TGCGCCAGCAGCAATCTACCGGGACTAGCGGGAGTAGAATATTTT
TRBD1,TRBJ2-7,TRBV30,CAWMTGIAYEQYF,TGTGCCTGGATGACAGGGATCGCCTACGAGCAGTACTTC
NA,TRBJ1-5,TRBV19,CASSRTVNSNQPQHF,TGTGCCAGTAGCAGGACAGTCAATAGCAATCAGCCCCAGCATTTT